Reported below is one T cell receptor (beta chain). Its target is unknown. A read error may account for a junction end that differs from germline. There were healthy Caucasian individuals from Russia, aged roughly 6 to 100, serving as donors. The germline CDR1 and CDR2 sequences are SGHRS and YFSETQ. This CDR3 has 14 amino acids. These data come from a study of blood T cells in healthy people across ages. Study outcomes and limitations: Aged donors had fewer naive CD4+ cells and lower diversity than long-lived donors.

A second PCR, run for about 7 to 11 cycles, used a sample-barcoded 5' primer plus a J-beta primer mix. A single record per CDR3 protein comes from TCRdb applying MiXCR to the 5' RACE reads. This table holds around 1.7 million distinct CDR3 sequences, over 25% found once. The source is a woman in her thirties in good health. The chain uses TRBV5-1 and TRBJ1-1; D not certain. The specimen was blood. CDR3 sequence: CASSLFGSDTVAFF. CDR3 coding DNA: TGCGCCAGCAGCTTGTTTGGCTCCGACACTGTAGCTTTCTTT.